Listed below are T cell receptor beta chains from one sample, sequenced in a study of cytomegalovirus exposure and HLA in healthy donors. Profiling relied on immunoSEQ multiplex PCR, and the TCRdb table lists in-frame clones only, not all of them. The sample contains over 150,000 clones, almost 85% of which appear only once. The sequencing input was PBMCs. These receptor sequences come from a girl between 5 and 17 years old in good health and CMV-seropositive. Both conserved end residues are part of each CDR3. The D gene is left open where the match is weak. Expanded clones are given a class, and other clones once, few, many or no size at all.

>TRBJ2-1|.|TRBV4-1|.
CASLTPPSTEQFF
TGCGCCAGCTTGACTCCTCCTTCTACTGAGCAGTTCTTC
>TRBJ1-2|TRBD1|TRBV5-5|.
CASSLEGQGARGYTF
TGTGCCAGCAGCTTGGAGGGACAGGGGGCGCGAGGCTACACCTTC
>TRBJ1-4|.|TRBV7-9|.
CASSPWGELGEKLFF
TGTGCCAGCAGCCCCTGGGGGGAACTAGGAGAAAAACTGTTTTTT
>TRBJ1-2|.|TRBV6-5|.
CASRSWSTRGDGYTF
TGTGCCAGCAGATCCTGGTCAACCCGGGGGGATGGCTACACCTTC
>TRBJ2-7|TRBD1|TRBV6-1|.
CASSEGQGASEQYF
TGTGCCAGCAGTGAAGGACAGGGGGCCTCCGAGCAGTACTTC
>TRBJ1-5|.|TRBV2|.
CASSVGRANQPQHF
TGTGCCAGCAGTGTAGGCAGGGCAAATCAGCCCCAGCATTTT
>TRBJ1-2|.|TRBV19|.
CASSIEGHARGYTF
TGTGCCAGTAGTATAGAGGGCCACGCCCGTGGCTACACCTTC
>TRBJ2-7|.|TRBV5-1|.
CASSLASYEQYF
TGCGCCAGCAGCTTGGCCAGCTACGAGCAGTACTTC
>TRBJ1-2|.|TRBV27|.
CASSLRGTRGYTF
TGTGCCAGCAGTTTACGGGGTACCAGGGGCTACACCTTC
>TRBJ2-1|TRBD1|TRBV6-5|.
CASSYSGTGDVNEQFF
TGTGCCAGCAGTTACTCCGGGACAGGGGATGTGAATGAGCAGTTCTTC
>TRBJ1-6|TRBD1|TRBV9|.
CASSPRTGVNSPLHF
TGTGCCAGCAGCCCCAGGACAGGGGTTAATTCACCCCTCCACTTT
>TRBJ2-7|.|TRBV7-6|.
CASSFGHKFYEQYF
TGTGCCAGCAGCTTCGGACATAAATTCTACGAGCAGTACTTC
>TRBJ1-2|.|TRBV27|few
CASSLSGQGMYYGYTF
TGTGCCAGCAGTTTATCAGGCCAGGGGATGTACTATGGCTACACCTTC
>TRBJ2-1|TRBD2|TRBV27|.
CASGRGDNPYNEQFF
TGTGCCAGCGGGCGGGGGGATAACCCCTACAATGAGCAGTTCTTC
>TRBJ1-2|TRBD1|TRBV5-1|.
CASSLVPGQANYGYTF
TGCGCCAGCAGCTTGGTCCCGGGACAGGCTAACTATGGCTACACCTTC
>TRBJ2-1|TRBD2|TRBV7-8|.
CASSLGRGNNEQFF
TGTGCCAGCAGCTTAGGGCGGGGGAACAATGAGCAGTTCTTC
>TRBJ1-4|.|TRBV2|.
CASSSSGQSNEKLFF
TGTGCCAGCAGTTCAAGCGGGCAGTCTAATGAAAAACTGTTTTTT
>TRBJ1-3|.|TRBV10-3|once
CATLRESGNTIYF
TGTGCCACCCTGAGGGAGTCTGGAAACACCATATATTTT
>TRBJ1-5|TRBD1|TRBV4-1|.
CASSQDAGQGPRQPQHF
TGCGCCAGCAGCCAAGATGCCGGACAGGGCCCTCGGCAGCCCCAGCATTTT
>TRBJ2-2|TRBD2|TRBV7-2|.
CASSSAGGRNPGELFF
TGTGCCAGCAGCTCCGCGGGGGGGCGGAACCCCGGGGAGCTGTTTTTT
>TRBJ2-3|.|TRBV5-8|.
CASSFYRVKADTQYF
TGTGCCAGCAGCTTCTACAGGGTAAAGGCAGATACGCAGTATTTT
>TRBJ1-2|TRBD1|TRBV19|.
CASSIFLVTGDGYTF
TGTGCCAGTAGTATTTTTCTTGTGACAGGGGATGGCTACACCTTC
>TRBJ2-7|TRBD1|TRBV29-1|.
CSVVRGAGTGTYEQYF
TGCAGCGTTGTAAGAGGAGCCGGGACAGGAACCTACGAGCAGTACTTC
>TRBJ2-1|.|TRBV5-4|.
CASSLQYNEQFF
TGTGCCAGCAGCTTGCAATACAATGAGCAGTTCTTC
>TRBJ1-2|.|TRBV4-1|.
CASSLRPQGNYGYTF
TGCGCCAGCAGCCTGCGCCCCCAGGGGAACTATGGCTACACCTTC
>TRBJ1-2|.|TRBV2|.
CASIRTGTSGYTF
TGTGCCAGCATTAGAACCGGGACAAGCGGCTACACCTTC
>TRBJ2-3|.|TRBV5-1|.
CASSLALGGQGDTQYF
TGCGCCAGCAGCTTGGCCCTCGGGGGGCAGGGAGATACGCAGTATTTT
>TRBJ2-5|TRBD1|TRBV19|.
CASSPGTGGGETQYF
TGTGCCAGTAGCCCCGGGACAGGGGGCGGCGAGACCCAGTACTTC
>TRBJ2-1|TRBD1|TRBV10-3|.
CAISERGDRVSYNEQFF
TGTGCCATCAGTGAGCGGGGGGACAGGGTCTCCTACAATGAGCAGTTCTTC
>TRBJ2-4|.|TRBV5-1|.
CASSPLERNIQYF
TGCGCCAGCAGCCCACTGGAGAGGAACATTCAGTACTTC
>TRBJ2-1|TRBD2|TRBV6-1|.
CAISGLAGGHEQFF
TGTGCCATCAGTGGACTAGCGGGGGGGCATGAGCAGTTCTTC
>TRBJ1-2|.|TRBV20-1|.
CSARSGERYTF
TGCAGTGCTAGGTCCGGTGAGCGCTACACCTTC
>TRBJ2-1|.|TRBV9|.
CATRPGYNEQFF
TGTGCCACCAGGCCAGGGTACAATGAGCAGTTCTTC
>TRBJ1-6|.|TRBV9|.
CASSRDNGNSPLHF
TGTGCCAGCAGCAGAGACAATGGTAATTCACCCCTCCACTTT
>TRBJ1-1|.|TRBV7-9|few
CASSLVTGNTEAFF
TGTGCCAGCAGCTTAGTAACGGGGAACACTGAAGCTTTCTTT
>TRBJ2-3|TRBD2|TRBV5-1|few
CASSPTSGGIYTQYF
TGCGCCAGCAGCCCGACTAGCGGGGGGATATATACGCAGTATTTT
>TRBJ2-5|TRBD2|TRBV11-2|.
CASSSLRLTGGETQYF
TGTGCCAGCAGCTCCCTCCGGCTGACGGGAGGAGAGACCCAGTACTTC
>TRBJ2-3|TRBD2|TRBV10-3|.
CAISVVAGARTDTQYF
TGTGCCATCAGTGTTGTAGCGGGGGCCCGCACAGATACGCAGTATTTT
>TRBJ2-3|TRBD1|TRBV5-4|.
CAVGSGTGYTDTQYF
TGTGCCGTGGGTTCGGGGACAGGGTACACAGATACGCAGTATTTT
>TRBJ2-3|.|TRBV25-1|.
CASSESSTDTQYF
TGTGCCAGCAGTGAATCTAGCACAGATACGCAGTATTTT
>TRBJ2-5|TRBD2|TRBV6-1|.
CASSEVRAGGETQYF
TGTGCCAGCAGTGAAGTTCGAGCGGGGGGGGAGACCCAGTACTTC
>TRBJ1-1|.|TRBV15|.
CATSRDRAGMNTEAFF
TGTGCCACCAGCAGAGATCGCGCAGGGATGAACACTGAAGCTTTCTTT
>TRBJ1-5|.|TRBV13|.
CASSLKLPSNQPQHF
TGTGCCAGCAGCCTAAAGTTACCTTCCAATCAGCCCCAGCATTTT
>TRBJ2-2|.|TRBV9|.
CASSVGRRNTGELFF
TGTGCCAGCAGCGTAGGTCGCAGAAACACCGGGGAGCTGTTTTTT
>TRBJ1-1|.|TRBV19|.
CASSRSLNTEAFF
TGTGCCAGTAGTCGTTCCTTGAACACTGAAGCTTTCTTT
>TRBJ2-1|.|TRBV9|.
CASSVGQTPNPPFF
TGTGCCAGCAGCGTAGGGCAGACACCAAACCCCCCGTTCTTC
>TRBJ2-3|.|TRBV2|few
CASSETGSSTDTQYF
TGTGCCAGCAGTGAAACAGGGTCTAGCACAGATACGCAGTATTTT
>TRBJ1-2|TRBD1|TRBV6-5|.
CASSSPGQGKGGYTF
TGTGCCAGCAGTTCCCCGGGACAGGGAAAGGGTGGCTACACCTTC
>TRBJ2-6|.|TRBV25-1|.
CASSARDSGANVLTF
TGTGCCAGCAGTGCCCGGGACTCTGGGGCCAACGTCCTGACTTTC
>TRBJ2-1|TRBD2|TRBV9|.
CASSSRQKNGRGGSGDEQFF
TGTGCCAGCAGCTCCAGACAGAAGAATGGTCGGGGGGGCTCGGGCGATGAGCAGTTCTTC
>TRBJ2-3|TRBD1|TRBV5-1|.
CASSLDRGSTDTQYF
TGCGCCAGCAGCTTGGACAGGGGTAGCACAGATACGCAGTATTTT
>TRBJ1-1|TRBD1|TRBV6-5|once
CASSDRANTEAFF
TGTGCCAGCAGTGACAGGGCCAACACTGAAGCTTTCTTT
>TRBJ1-2|.|TRBV5-1|.
CASSFGVNNYGYTF
TGCGCCAGCAGCTTCGGGGTGAATAACTATGGCTACACCTTC